Listed below are T cell receptor beta chains from one sample, sequenced in a study of shared clonotypes between healthy human individuals. Clones were sequenced by immunoSEQ multiplex PCR, and TCRdb holds only the in-frame ones, with some missing. The sample yields around 560,000 clones, 85% to 95% seen once. What was sequenced was naive CD8+ T cells sorted from blood. Receptor source: a woman between 25 and 40 years old in good health. The CDR3 runs from the conserved cysteine through the conserved F or W. The order of the fields is V gene, J gene, D gene, clone size, CDR3 DNA, CDR3 protein. The D gene is left open where the match is weak. Size is stated for part of the rows, as once, few or many counts, or as a class when the clone is expanded.

V: TRBV4-1; J: TRBJ1-5; D: NA; size: NA; DNA: TGCGCCAGCAGCAACGGGGGGTCAGGTCAGCCCCAGCATTTT; CDR3: CASSNGGSGQPQHF
V: TRBV14; J: TRBJ2-2; D: NA; size: NA; DNA: TGTGCCAGCAGCCATACCCGGGACATCCTAAACACCGGGGAGCTGTTTTTT; CDR3: CASSHTRDILNTGELFF
V: TRBV30; J: TRBJ1-5; D: NA; size: few; DNA: TGTGCCTGGAGCCCTCGGCCGGCACAGCCCCAGCATTTT; CDR3: CAWSPRPAQPQHF
V: TRBV5-4; J: TRBJ2-2; D: TRBD2; size: NA; DNA: TGTGCCAGCAGCCAGGCGGGAGGGGCCGGGGAGCTGTTTTTT; CDR3: CASSQAGGAGELFF
V: TRBV27; J: TRBJ1-2; D: NA; size: NA; DNA: TGTGCCAGCAGCGTTGGTAGTCACTATGGCTACACCTTC; CDR3: CASSVGSHYGYTF
V: TRBV6-5; J: TRBJ2-7; D: NA; size: NA; DNA: TGTGCCAGCAGTTACTCGGGGCCCCCCTACGAGCAGTACTTC; CDR3: CASSYSGPPYEQYF
V: TRBV5-4; J: TRBJ1-2; D: NA; size: NA; DNA: TGTGCCAGCAGCGACTCCGAGGAGATCTATGGCTACACCTTC; CDR3: CASSDSEEIYGYTF
V: TRBV5-1; J: TRBJ2-5; D: NA; size: NA; DNA: TGCGCCAGCAGCTTGGTTGGGCAGGGCCGGGTGGAGACCCAGTACTTC; CDR3: CASSLVGQGRVETQYF
V: TRBV27; J: TRBJ1-5; D: NA; size: NA; DNA: TGTGCCAGCAGCCGGACTACGGGTAGCAATCAGCCCCAGCATTTT; CDR3: CASSRTTGSNQPQHF
V: TRBV5-8; J: TRBJ2-1; D: NA; size: NA; DNA: TGTGCCAGCAGCGAACATTCATGGGTCTACAATGAGCAGTTCTTC; CDR3: CASSEHSWVYNEQFF
V: TRBV1; J: TRBJ2-6; D: NA; size: once; DNA: TGCACCAGCAGCCAAGAGGGGGCTCCTGGGGCCAACGTCCTGACTTTC; CDR3: CTSSQEGAPGANVLTF
V: TRBV2; J: TRBJ2-1; D: TRBD2; size: once; DNA: TGTGCCAGCAGCTTAGCGGGAGGTCTCTACAATGAGCAGTTCTTC; CDR3: CASSLAGGLYNEQFF
V: TRBV5-7; J: TRBJ1-1; D: NA; size: NA; DNA: TGTGCCAGCAGCTTGGGCCAACAGAGGAGGAACACTGAAGCTTTCTTT; CDR3: CASSLGQQRRNTEAFF
V: TRBV2; J: TRBJ2-7; D: NA; size: NA; DNA: TGTGCCAACAGTCAGGACAGACTCTCCTACGAGCAGTACTTC; CDR3: CANSQDRLSYEQYF
V: TRBV4-2; J: TRBJ2-7; D: NA; size: NA; DNA: TGTGCCAGCAGCCCCTCGTGGGGTTCGGACGAGCAGTACTTC; CDR3: CASSPSWGSDEQYF
V: TRBV7-9; J: TRBJ1-3; D: NA; size: NA; DNA: TGTGCCAGCAGCTTAGCGTCTGACGGCTCCTCTGGAAACACCATATATTTT; CDR3: CASSLASDGSSGNTIYF
V: TRBV15; J: TRBJ2-1; D: NA; size: NA; DNA: TGTGCCACCAGCAGAGCCCTGGGCAATGGGGAGCAGTTCTTC; CDR3: CATSRALGNGEQFF
V: TRBV4-1; J: TRBJ2-2; D: TRBD2; size: NA; DNA: TGCGCCAGCAGCCAAAAGGGCGGGGGTGTTGCTAGCGGACCCACGCGGGGGGAGCTGTTTTTT; CDR3: CASSQKGGGVASGPTRGELFF
V: TRBV27; J: TRBJ1-5; D: TRBD1; size: NA; DNA: TGTGCCAGCAGTCTTAGGGGGCCTGGTCAGCCCCAGCATTTT; CDR3: CASSLRGPGQPQHF
V: TRBV9; J: TRBJ2-1; D: NA; size: NA; DNA: TGTGCCAGCAGCCCCCTCCCGACGGACCTCTCCTACAATGAGCAGTTCTTC; CDR3: CASSPLPTDLSYNEQFF
V: TRBV11-1; J: TRBJ2-1; D: NA; size: once; DNA: TGTGCCAGCAGTTTCTACAATGAGCAGTTCTTC; CDR3: CASSFYNEQFF
V: TRBV28; J: TRBJ2-7; D: TRBD2; size: NA; DNA: TGTGCCAGCAGTCCGCCAGCGGGAAGAGTGTACGAGCAGTACTTC; CDR3: CASSPPAGRVYEQYF
V: TRBV7-6; J: TRBJ2-7; D: NA; size: once; DNA: TGTGCCAGCAGCGCAGCCGGGACTCCCTACGAGCAGTACTTC; CDR3: CASSAAGTPYEQYF
V: TRBV19; J: TRBJ2-1; D: NA; size: NA; DNA: TGTGCCAGTAGTATGTGGGTGGTGGTAGGACCCTACAATGAGCAGTTCTTC; CDR3: CASSMWVVVGPYNEQFF
V: TRBV27; J: TRBJ1-2; D: NA; size: NA; DNA: TGTGCCAGCAGTATAGTAGGGGACAATGGCTACACCTTC; CDR3: CASSIVGDNGYTF
V: TRBV20-1; J: TRBJ2-1; D: NA; size: NA; DNA: TGCAGTGCTCGACTCAACAATGAGCAGTTCTTC; CDR3: CSARLNNEQFF
V: TRBV28; J: TRBJ2-7; D: NA; size: NA; DNA: TGTGCCAGCACCAACGTGGGAGAGAGTTACGAGCAGTACTTC; CDR3: CASTNVGESYEQYF
V: TRBV9; J: TRBJ2-1; D: NA; size: NA; DNA: TGTGCCAGCAGCGGGGGGGAGCGGCCTTACAATGAGCAGTTCTTC; CDR3: CASSGGERPYNEQFF
V: TRBV27; J: TRBJ2-7; D: NA; size: NA; DNA: TGTGCCAGCAGTAATGGACTTCATTACGAGCAGTACTTC; CDR3: CASSNGLHYEQYF
V: TRBV4-1; J: TRBJ2-3; D: NA; size: NA; DNA: TGCGCCAGCAGCCAAGCATTCTCGGGGGGCGCCACAGATACGCAGTATTTT; CDR3: CASSQAFSGGATDTQYF
V: TRBV28; J: TRBJ1-4; D: NA; size: NA; DNA: TGTGCCAGCAGTCCTCTGTGGGGGGAGGATAATGAAAAACTGTTTTTT; CDR3: CASSPLWGEDNEKLFF
V: TRBV30; J: TRBJ2-7; D: TRBD1; size: NA; DNA: TGTGCCTGGTGGGACAGGAATTCCTACGAGCAGTACTTC; CDR3: CAWWDRNSYEQYF